This TCR beta chain was recorded in a study of T cells in narcolepsy. Study-wide context: Patients with NT1 or NT2 and healthy control donors were enrolled. Findings and caveats of the study: No autoreactive T cell clone sequences appeared in some memory CD4+ repertoires. Healthy controls reportedly lacked the autoreactive clonotypes serially found in patients' blood.

Sequencing was performed with immunoSEQ multiplex PCR; in TCRdb, only in-frame clones are kept and a portion is missing. The sample lists about 32,000 clones, around 79% seen once, with 0.9% to 1.2% in the top ten. The CDR3 runs 15 residues. Germline values: CDR1 MNHNY, CDR2 SVGAGI (reference sequence). V gave up 2 bases and J gave up 5 bases, with 15 bases separating them. Points on this clone: Its antigen is not identified.

Sequencing input: CD45RA- memory CD4+ T cells from PBMCs. V and J are TRBV6-6 and TRBJ2-5, with D maybe TRBD2 (5 bases). This clonotype was obtained from a human donor with narcolepsy. The DNA of the CDR3 is TGTGCCAGCAGTTACCCCAGTGGGAGCGGCGAGACCCAGTACTTC. Amino acids: CASSYPSGSGETQYF.